Each of the 2 T cell receptor beta chains below was sequenced from the same sample in a study of blood T cells in healthy people across ages. It was with a sample-barcoded 5' primer and a J-beta primer mix that a second PCR of roughly 6 to 12 cycles was run. TCRdb re-called the 5' RACE reads through MiXCR, storing one row per CDR3 protein. This sample has fewer than 600,000 distinct CDR3 sequences; about 27% occur once, and the top ten carry 3.6%. This sample was also put to use in a study of T cells of mothers and their children.

Input material: blood. These receptors were obtained from a boy between 2 and 10 years old in good health.

J is TRBJ1-6 and V is TRBV3-1, with a weak D call TRBD1 (6 bases). In germline, CDR1 is LGHDT, CDR2 YNNKEL (reference sequence). This CDR3 has 16 amino acids. Trimming removed 1 base from V and 7 bases from J, with 14 bases in between. In DNA form, the CDR3 reads TGTGCCAGCAGCCAAGTTGGGGGCAGCGGGAATTCACCCCTCCACTTT. Translating it yields CASSQVGGSGNSPLHF.

This clonotype appeared a few times. V gene TRBV10-3 combines with J gene TRBJ2-6; D is uncertain. CDR3 length equals 14 residues. Trimming stripped 5 bases from V and 1 base from J, with 6 bases between. Germline lookup yields CDR1 ENHRY and CDR2 SYGVKD. This chain's CDR3 is CAISNPSGANVLTF. The CDR3 DNA is TGTGCCATCAGTAACCCGTCTGGGGCCAACGTCCTGACTTTC.